The 8 T cell receptor beta chains below come from one sample, sequenced in a study of blood T cell repertoires in COVID-19. Clones were read by immunoSEQ multiplex PCR, and TCRdb kept only the in-frame ones, dropping some. The sample lists 150,000 to 200,000 clones, roughly 80% occurring once. The sample comprised PBMCs or T cells enriched from blood (not recorded which). The receptors derive from a woman in her forties with acute COVID-19.

The V and J genes are TRBV19 and TRBJ2-5, with a possible D match to TRBD1 (6 bases). Germline V gives CDR1 LNHDA, CDR2 SQIVND (reference sequence). The V end was cut by 5 bases, the J end by 1 base, with 8 bases between. The CDR3 extends over 13 amino acids. In DNA, the CDR3 is TGTGCCAGTAGTCGGACAGTCCAAGAGACCCAGTACTTC. It codes for CASSRTVQETQYF. Looking up the rest from reference TRBV19 and TRBJ2-5 gives the full variable domain: DGGITQSPKYLFRKEGQNVTLSCEQNLNHDAMYWYRQDPGQGLRLIYYSQIVNDFQKGDIAEGYSVSREKKESFPLTVTSAQKNPTAFYLCASSRTVQETQYFGPGTRLLVL.

The chain is built from TRBV7-6 and TRBJ2-7; 8 bases line up with TRBD2. Germline values: CDR1 SGHVS, CDR2 FNYEAQ. Losses at the gene ends were 5 bases for V and 2 bases for J; bases not matched to a gene: 8. This CDR3 has 15 residues. CDR3 in amino acids: CASSPLAEDAYEQYF. The CDR3 nucleotides are TGTGCCAGCAGCCCACTAGCGGAGGACGCCTACGAGCAGTACTTC. Filled out from reference TRBV7-6 and TRBJ2-7, the complete variable domain reads GAGVSQSPRYKVTKRGQDVALRCDPISGHVSLYWYRQALGQGPEFLTYFNYEAQQDKSGLPNDRFSAERPEGSISTLTIQRTEQRDSAMYRCASSPLAEDAYEQYFGPGTRLTVT.

V and J are TRBV2 and TRBJ1-2; 7 nucleotides align to TRBD1. V was clipped by 0 bases and J by 1 base; unmatched bases: 8. Germline-derived CDR1 and CDR2 are SNHLY and FYNNEI. The CDR3 runs to 17 residues. The CDR3 sequence is CASSEAARGDSNYGYTF. For the CDR3, the DNA is TGTGCCAGCAGTGAAGCGGCCCGAGGGGACAGTAACTATGGCTACACCTTC.

The chain employs TRBV11-2 and TRBJ2-3; 9 positions match TRBD2. V lost 5 bases and J lost 3; bases outside the gene matches: 6. This CDR3 has 15 amino acids. The germline V gene encodes CDR1 SGHAT and CDR2 FQNNGV. The DNA for the CDR3 is TGTGCCAGCAGCGTAGCGGGAGTGCGGACAGATACGCAGTATTTT. It encodes CASSVAGVRTDTQYF.

The chain employs TRBV4-2 and TRBJ2-5, with D uncertain. Looked up from germline, CDR1 is LGHNA and CDR2 is YNFKEQ. There are 12 residues in the CDR3. Between the trimmed V and J ends, which lost 0 bases and 3 bases, there was a span of 2 bases. The CDR3 nucleotides are TGTGCCAGCAGCCAAGATAAAGAGACCCAGTACTTC. Translated: CASSQDKETQYF.

This sequence joins TRBV10-3 and TRBJ2-5, with a weak D call TRBD2 (6 bases). Trimming took 8 bases from V and 4 from J, leaving 20 bases between them. The CDR3 is made up of 15 amino acids. From germline, CDR1 is ENHRY and CDR2 SYGVKD. The CDR3 coding sequence is TGTGCCATCGGGGACTCGGGCACCCGGGCAGAGACCCAGTACTTC. Its protein product is CAIGDSGTRAETQYF.

This clone was found once. Other DNA sequences in this specimen translate into the identical CDR3. The CDR3, as DNA: TGTGCCAGTAGTATCTTGCAGGGGGCGAACTATGGCTACACCTTC. It specifies CASSILQGANYGYTF. This chain links TRBV19 with TRBJ1-2; 8 bases align to TRBD1. The length of the CDR3 is 15 residues. CDR1 and CDR2 (germline): LNHDA, SQIVND (reference sequence). Losses at the gene ends were 3 bases for V and 2 bases for J; bases not matched to a gene: 5.

The chain recombines TRBV2 with TRBJ1-5; TRBD1 matches at 9 bases. Germline CDR1 SNHLY, CDR2 FYNNEI. This CDR3 is 15 amino acids long. V lost 5 bases, J lost 2 bases, and 4 bases stayed unmatched. CDR3 sequence reads: CASSLQGAGNQPQHF. CDR3 bases: TGTGCCAGCAGTTTACAGGGGGCCGGCAATCAGCCCCAGCATTTT. The variable domain in full, with the rest retrieved from reference TRBV2 and TRBJ1-5, is EPEVTQTPSHQVTQMGQEVILRCVPISNHLYFYWYRQILGQKVEFLVSFYNNEISEKSEIFDDQFSVERPDGSNFTLKIRSTKLEDSAMYFCASSLQGAGNQPQHFGDGTRLSIL.